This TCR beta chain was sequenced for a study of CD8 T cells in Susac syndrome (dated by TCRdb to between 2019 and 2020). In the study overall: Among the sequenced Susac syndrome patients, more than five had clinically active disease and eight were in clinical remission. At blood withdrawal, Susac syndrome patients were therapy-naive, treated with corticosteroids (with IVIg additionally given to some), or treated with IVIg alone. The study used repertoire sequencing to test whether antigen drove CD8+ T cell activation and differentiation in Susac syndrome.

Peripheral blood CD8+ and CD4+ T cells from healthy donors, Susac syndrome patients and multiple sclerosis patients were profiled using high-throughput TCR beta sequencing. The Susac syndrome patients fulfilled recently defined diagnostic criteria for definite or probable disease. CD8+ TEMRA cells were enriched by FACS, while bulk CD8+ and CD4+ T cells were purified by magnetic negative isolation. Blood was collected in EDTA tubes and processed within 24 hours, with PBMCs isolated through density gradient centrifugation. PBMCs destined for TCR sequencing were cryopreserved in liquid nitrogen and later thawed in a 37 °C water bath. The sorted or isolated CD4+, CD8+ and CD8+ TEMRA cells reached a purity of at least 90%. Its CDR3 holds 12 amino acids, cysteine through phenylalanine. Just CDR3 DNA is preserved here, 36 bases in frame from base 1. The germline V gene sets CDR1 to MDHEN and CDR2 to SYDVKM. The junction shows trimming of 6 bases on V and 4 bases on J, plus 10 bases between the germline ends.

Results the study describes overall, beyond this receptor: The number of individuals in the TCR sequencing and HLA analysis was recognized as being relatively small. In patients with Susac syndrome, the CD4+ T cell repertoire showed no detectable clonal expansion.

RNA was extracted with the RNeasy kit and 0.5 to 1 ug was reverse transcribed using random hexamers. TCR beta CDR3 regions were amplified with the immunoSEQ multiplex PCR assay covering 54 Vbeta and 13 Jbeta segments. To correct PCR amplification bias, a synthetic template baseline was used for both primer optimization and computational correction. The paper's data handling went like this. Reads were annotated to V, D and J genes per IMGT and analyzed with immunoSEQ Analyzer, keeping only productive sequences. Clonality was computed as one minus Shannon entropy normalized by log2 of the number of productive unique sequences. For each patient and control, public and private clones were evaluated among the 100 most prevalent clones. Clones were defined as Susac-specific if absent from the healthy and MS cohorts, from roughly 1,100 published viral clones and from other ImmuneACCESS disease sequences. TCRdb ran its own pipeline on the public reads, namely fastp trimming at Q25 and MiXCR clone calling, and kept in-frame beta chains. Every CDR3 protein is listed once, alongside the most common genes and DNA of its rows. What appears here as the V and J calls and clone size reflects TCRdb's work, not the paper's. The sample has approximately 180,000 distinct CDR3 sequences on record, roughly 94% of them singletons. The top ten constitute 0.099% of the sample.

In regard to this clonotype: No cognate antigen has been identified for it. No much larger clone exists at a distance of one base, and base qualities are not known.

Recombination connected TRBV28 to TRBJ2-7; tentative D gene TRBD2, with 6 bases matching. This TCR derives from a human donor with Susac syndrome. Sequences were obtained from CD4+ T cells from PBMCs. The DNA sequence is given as TGTGCCAGCAGGGAGGGCGATTACGAGCAGTACTTC. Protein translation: CASREGDYEQYF.